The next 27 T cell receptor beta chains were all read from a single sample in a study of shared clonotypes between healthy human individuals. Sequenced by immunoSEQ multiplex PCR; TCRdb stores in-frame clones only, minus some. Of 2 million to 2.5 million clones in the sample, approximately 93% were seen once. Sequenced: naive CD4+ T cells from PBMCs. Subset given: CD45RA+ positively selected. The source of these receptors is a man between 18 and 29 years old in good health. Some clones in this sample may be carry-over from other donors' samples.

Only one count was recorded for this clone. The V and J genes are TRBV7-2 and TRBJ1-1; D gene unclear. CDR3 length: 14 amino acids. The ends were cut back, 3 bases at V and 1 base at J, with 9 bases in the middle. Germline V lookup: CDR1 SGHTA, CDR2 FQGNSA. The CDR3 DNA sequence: TGTGCCAGCAGCTTGAGCATGACGAACACTGAAGCTTTCTTT. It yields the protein CASSLSMTNTEAFF.

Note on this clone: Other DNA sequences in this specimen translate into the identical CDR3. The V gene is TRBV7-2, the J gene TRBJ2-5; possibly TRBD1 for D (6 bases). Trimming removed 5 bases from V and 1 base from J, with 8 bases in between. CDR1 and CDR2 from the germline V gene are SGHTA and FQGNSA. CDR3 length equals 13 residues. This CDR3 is CASSRTVQETQYF. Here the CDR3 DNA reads TGTGCCAGCAGCCGGACAGTCCAAGAGACCCAGTACTTC. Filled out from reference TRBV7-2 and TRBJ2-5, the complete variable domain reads GAGVSQSPSNKVTEKGKDVELRCDPISGHTALYWYRQSLGQGLEFLIYFQGNSAPDKSGLPSDRFSAERTGGSVSTLTIQRTQQEDSAVYLCASSRTVQETQYFGPGTRLLVL.

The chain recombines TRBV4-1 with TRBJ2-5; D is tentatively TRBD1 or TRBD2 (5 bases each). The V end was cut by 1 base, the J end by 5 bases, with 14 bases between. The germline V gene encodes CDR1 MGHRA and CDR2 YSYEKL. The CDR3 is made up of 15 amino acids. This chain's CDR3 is CASSQGRRGAETQYF. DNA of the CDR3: TGCGCCAGCAGCCAAGGGAGACGGGGCGCGGAGACCCAGTACTTC.

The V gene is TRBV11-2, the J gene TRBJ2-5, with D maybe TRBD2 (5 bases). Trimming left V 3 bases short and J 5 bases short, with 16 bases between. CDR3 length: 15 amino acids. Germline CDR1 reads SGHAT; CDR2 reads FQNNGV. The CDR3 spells CASSLAAGLGETQYF. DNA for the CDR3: TGTGCCAGCAGCTTGGCGGCGGGCCTCGGGGAGACCCAGTACTTC.

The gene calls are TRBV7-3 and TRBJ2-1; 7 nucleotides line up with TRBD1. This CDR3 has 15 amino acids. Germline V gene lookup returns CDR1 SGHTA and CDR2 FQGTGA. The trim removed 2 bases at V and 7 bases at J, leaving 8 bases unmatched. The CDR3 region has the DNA TGTGCCAGCAGCTTATTCTTGACAGGGAAGAATGAGCAGTTCTTC. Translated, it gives CASSLFLTGKNEQFF.

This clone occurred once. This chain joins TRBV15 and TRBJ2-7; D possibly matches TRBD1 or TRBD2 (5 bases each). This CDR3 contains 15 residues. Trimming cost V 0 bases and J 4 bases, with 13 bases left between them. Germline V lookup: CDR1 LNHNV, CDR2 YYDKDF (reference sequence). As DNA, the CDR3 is TGTGCCACCAGCAGAGAGGGGGTACTTCCATACGAGCAGTACTTC. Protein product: CATSREGVLPYEQYF.

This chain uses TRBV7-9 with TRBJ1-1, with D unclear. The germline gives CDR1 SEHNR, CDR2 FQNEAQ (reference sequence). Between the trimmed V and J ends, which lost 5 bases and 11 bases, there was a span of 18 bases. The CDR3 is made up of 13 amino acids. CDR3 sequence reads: CASSPGQSGTAFF. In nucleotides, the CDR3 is TGTGCCAGCAGCCCCGGGCAATCTGGAACGGCTTTCTTT.

CDR3 protein: CASSLVAGERGEQYF. The CDR3 region has the DNA TGCGCCAGCAGCTTGGTCGCGGGAGAGCGTGGGGAGCAGTACTTC. This rearrangement joins TRBV5-1 to TRBJ2-7; 7 positions match TRBD2. Germline CDR1 SGHRS, CDR2 YFSETQ. The CDR3 loop spans 15 amino acids. V trimming: 0 bases; J trimming: 7 bases; junction bases outside the gene matches: 10.

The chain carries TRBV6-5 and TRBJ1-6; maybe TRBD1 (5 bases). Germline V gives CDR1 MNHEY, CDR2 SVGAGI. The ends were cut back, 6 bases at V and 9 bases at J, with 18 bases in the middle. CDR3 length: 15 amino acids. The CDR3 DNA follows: TGTGCCAGCAGCCTCCCGGGGCAGGGCTTTTCACCCCTCCACTTT. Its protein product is CASSLPGQGFSPLHF.

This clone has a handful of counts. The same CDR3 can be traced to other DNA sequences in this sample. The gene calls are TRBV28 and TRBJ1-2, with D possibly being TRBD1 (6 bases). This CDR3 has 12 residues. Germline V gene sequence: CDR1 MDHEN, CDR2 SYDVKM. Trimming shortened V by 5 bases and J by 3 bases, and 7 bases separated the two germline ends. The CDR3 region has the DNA TGTGCCAGCAGTAACAGGGACTATGGCTACACCTTC. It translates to CASSNRDYGYTF.

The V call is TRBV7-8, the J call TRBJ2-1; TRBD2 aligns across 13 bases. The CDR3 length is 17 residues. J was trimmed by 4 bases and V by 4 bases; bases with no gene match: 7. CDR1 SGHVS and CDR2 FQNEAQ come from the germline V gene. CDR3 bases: TGTGCCAGCAGCTCAGGGACTAGCGGGAACACGTACAATGAGCAGTTCTTC. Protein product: CASSSGTSGNTYNEQFF.

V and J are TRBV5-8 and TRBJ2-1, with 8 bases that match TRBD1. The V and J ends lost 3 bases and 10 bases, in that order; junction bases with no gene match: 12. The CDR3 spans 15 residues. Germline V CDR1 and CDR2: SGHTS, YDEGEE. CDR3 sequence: CASSYTSGGWGEQFF. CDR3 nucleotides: TGTGCCAGCAGCTACACGTCAGGGGGCTGGGGGGAGCAGTTCTTC.

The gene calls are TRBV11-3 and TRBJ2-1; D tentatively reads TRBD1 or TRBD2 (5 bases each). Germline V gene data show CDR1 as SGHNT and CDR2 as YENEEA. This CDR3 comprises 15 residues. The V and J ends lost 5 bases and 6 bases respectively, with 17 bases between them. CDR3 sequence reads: CASSEGSEPGNEQFF. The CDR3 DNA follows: TGTGCCAGCAGCGAGGGGAGTGAGCCCGGCAATGAGCAGTTCTTC.

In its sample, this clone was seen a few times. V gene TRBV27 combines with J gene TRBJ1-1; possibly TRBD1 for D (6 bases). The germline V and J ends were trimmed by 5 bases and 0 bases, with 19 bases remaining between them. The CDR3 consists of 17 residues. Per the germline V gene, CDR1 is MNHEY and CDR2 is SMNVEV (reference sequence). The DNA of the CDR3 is TGTGCCAGCAGTGGCCCTCGGACAGTAGGCATGAACACTGAAGCTTTCTTT. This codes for CASSGPRTVGMNTEAFF.

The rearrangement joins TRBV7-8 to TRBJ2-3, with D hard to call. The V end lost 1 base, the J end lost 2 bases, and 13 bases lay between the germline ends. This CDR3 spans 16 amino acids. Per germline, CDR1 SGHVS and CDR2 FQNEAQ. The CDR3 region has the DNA TGTGCCAGCAGCTTAGTGTCCAAGATTGTCACAGATACGCAGTATTTT. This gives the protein CASSLVSKIVTDTQYF.

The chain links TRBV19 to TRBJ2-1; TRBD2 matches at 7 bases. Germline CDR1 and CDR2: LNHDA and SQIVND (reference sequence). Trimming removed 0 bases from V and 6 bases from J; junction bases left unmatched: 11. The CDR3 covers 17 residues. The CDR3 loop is CASSIDPYGGSANEQFF. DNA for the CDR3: TGTGCCAGTAGTATAGATCCCTACGGCGGGAGTGCCAATGAGCAGTTCTTC.

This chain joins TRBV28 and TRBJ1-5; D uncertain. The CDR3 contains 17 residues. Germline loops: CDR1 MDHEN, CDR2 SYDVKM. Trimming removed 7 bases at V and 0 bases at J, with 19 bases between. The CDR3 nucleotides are TGTGCCAGCACCTACCTTGGACGGACGGATAGCAATCAGCCCCAGCATTTT. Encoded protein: CASTYLGRTDSNQPQHF.

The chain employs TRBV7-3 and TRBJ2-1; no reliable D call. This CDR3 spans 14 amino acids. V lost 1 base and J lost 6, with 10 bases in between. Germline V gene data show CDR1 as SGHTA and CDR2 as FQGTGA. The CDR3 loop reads CASSLIGRINEQFF. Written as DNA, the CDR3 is TGTGCCAGCAGCTTAATAGGTAGAATCAATGAGCAGTTCTTC. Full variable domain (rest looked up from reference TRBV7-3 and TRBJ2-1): GAGVSQTPSNKVTEKGKYVELRCDPISGHTALYWYRQSLGQGPEFLIYFQGTGAADDSGLPNDRFFAVRPEGSVSTLKIQRTERGDSAVYLCASSLIGRINEQFFGPGTRLTVL.

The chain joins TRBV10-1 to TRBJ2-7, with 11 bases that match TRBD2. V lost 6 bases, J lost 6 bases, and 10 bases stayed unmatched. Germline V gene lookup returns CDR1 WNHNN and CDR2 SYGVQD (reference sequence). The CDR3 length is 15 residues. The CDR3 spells CASSPGRLAGREQYF. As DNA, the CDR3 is TGCGCCAGCAGCCCCGGAAGACTAGCGGGGCGCGAGCAGTACTTC.

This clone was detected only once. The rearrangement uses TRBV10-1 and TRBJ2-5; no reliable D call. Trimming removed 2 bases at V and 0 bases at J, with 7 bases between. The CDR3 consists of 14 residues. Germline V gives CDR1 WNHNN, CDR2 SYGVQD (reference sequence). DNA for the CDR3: TGCGCCAGCAGTGAGGTACTGTACCAAGAGACCCAGTACTTC. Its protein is CASSEVLYQETQYF.

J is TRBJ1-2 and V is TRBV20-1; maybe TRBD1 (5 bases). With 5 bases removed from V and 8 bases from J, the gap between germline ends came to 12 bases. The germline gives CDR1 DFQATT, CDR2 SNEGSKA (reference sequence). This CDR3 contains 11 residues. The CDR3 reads CSAFRVGGYTF. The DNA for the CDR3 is TGCAGTGCTTTCAGGGTGGGGGGCTACACCTTC.

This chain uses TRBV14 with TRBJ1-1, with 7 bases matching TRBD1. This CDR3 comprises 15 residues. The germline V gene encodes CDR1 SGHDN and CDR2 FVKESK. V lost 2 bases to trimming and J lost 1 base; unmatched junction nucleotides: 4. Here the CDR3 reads CASSQQGVRNTEAFF. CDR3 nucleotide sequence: TGTGCCAGCAGCCAACAGGGGGTGAGGAACACTGAAGCTTTCTTT. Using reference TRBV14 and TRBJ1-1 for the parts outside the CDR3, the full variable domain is EAGVTQFPSHSVIEKGQTVTLRCDPISGHDNLYWYRRVMGKEIKFLLHFVKESKQDESGMPNNRFLAERTGGTYSTLKVQPAELEDSGVYFCASSQQGVRNTEAFFGQGTRLTVV.

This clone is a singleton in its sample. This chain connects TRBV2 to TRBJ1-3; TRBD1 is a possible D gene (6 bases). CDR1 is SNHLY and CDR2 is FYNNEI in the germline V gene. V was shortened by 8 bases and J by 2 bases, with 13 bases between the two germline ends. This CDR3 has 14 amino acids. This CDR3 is CASAQQGTGNTIYF. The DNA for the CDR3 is TGTGCCAGCGCGCAACAGGGTACTGGAAACACCATATATTTT.

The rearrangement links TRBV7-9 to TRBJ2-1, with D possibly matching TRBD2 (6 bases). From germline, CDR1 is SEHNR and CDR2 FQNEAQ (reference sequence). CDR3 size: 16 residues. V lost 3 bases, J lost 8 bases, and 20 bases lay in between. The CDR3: CASSLVPGLGPYEQFF. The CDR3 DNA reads TGTGCCAGCAGCTTGGTTCCGGGACTCGGCCCCTATGAGCAGTTCTTC.

The CDR3: CASSFSQGHNTEAFF. The CDR3 DNA is TGCGCCAGCAGCTTCTCCCAGGGGCATAACACTGAAGCTTTCTTT. This chain uses TRBV5-1 with TRBJ1-1; D perhaps matches TRBD1 (6 bases). From germline, CDR1 is SGHRS and CDR2 YFSETQ. Trimming took 2 bases from V and 2 from J, leaving 13 bases between them. This CDR3 has 15 amino acids.

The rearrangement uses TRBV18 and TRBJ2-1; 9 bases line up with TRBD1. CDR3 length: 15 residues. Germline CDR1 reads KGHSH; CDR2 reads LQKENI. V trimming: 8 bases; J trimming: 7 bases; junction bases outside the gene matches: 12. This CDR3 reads CASLGRTGAMNEQFF. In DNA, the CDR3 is TGTGCCAGCCTCGGTAGGACAGGGGCTATGAATGAGCAGTTCTTC.

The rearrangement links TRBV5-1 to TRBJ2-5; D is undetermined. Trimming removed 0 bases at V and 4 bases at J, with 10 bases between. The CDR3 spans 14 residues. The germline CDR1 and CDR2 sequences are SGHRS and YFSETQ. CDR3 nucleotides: TGCGCCAGCAGCTTGGGCTCGGTGGGAGAGACCCAGTACTTC. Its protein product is CASSLGSVGETQYF.